This T cell receptor beta chain was obtained from a study of shared clonotypes between healthy human individuals. TCRdb's table, derived via immunoSEQ multiplex PCR, lists solely in-frame clones and lacks some. Seen here are around 2,000,000 clones, 93% observed once, and the top ten hold roughly 1.7%. The naive CD8 population came from CD45RO-negative cells selected for CCR7, without terminally differentiated effector memory CD45RA+ cells. The clonotype originates from a man aged 18 to 30 in good health. Some clones in this sample may be carry-over from other donors' samples. Sequences were obtained from naive CD8+ T cells from PBMCs.

CDR3 bases: TGCAGCGTTGAACCGAGGGGAGCTGGAAACACCATATATTTT. The encoded protein is CSVEPRGAGNTIYF. The chain employs TRBV29-1 and TRBJ1-3; D perhaps matches TRBD1 (5 bases). CDR3 size: 14 residues. Germline-derived CDR1 and CDR2 are SQVTM and ANQGSEA. V gave up 2 bases and J gave up 2 bases, with 10 bases separating them.